This TCR beta chain was captured in a study of shared clonotypes between healthy human individuals. The CDR3 extends over 15 amino acids. CDR1 is LGHNT, CDR2 FRNRAP, per germline. V was pared by 3 bases and J by 4 bases, with 15 bases between. The naive CD8 population came from CD45RO-negative cells selected for CCR7, without terminally differentiated effector memory CD45RA+ cells. As originally analysed: Owing to the provision of junction-only sequences devoid of quality scores by immunoSEQ, filtering differed. Measured with immunoSEQ multiplex PCR; TCRdb has only the in-frame clones, and not every one. The V and J calls and clone size are taken from that table; D and trimming were inferred from the DNA. The sample consists of some 2.1 million clones, 90% to 95% of them appearing once.

The specimen sequenced was naive CD8+ T cells from PBMCs. The receptor comes from a man aged 18 to 30 in good health. Some clones in this sample may be carry-over from other donors' samples. The rearrangement joins TRBV12-5 to TRBJ1-2; TRBD1 might be the D (5 bases). Here the CDR3 DNA reads TGTGCTAGTGGTTTTGGGGCAGCAGCTCCCTATGGCTACACCTTC. Its protein is CASGFGAAAPYGYTF. Combining the CDR3 with reference TRBV12-5 and TRBJ1-2 gives the whole variable domain DARVTQTPRHKVTEMGQEVTMRCQPILGHNTVFWYRQTMMQGLELLAYFRNRAPLDDSGMPKDRFSAEMPDATLATLKIQPSEPRDSAVYFCASGFGAAAPYGYTFGSGTRLTVV.